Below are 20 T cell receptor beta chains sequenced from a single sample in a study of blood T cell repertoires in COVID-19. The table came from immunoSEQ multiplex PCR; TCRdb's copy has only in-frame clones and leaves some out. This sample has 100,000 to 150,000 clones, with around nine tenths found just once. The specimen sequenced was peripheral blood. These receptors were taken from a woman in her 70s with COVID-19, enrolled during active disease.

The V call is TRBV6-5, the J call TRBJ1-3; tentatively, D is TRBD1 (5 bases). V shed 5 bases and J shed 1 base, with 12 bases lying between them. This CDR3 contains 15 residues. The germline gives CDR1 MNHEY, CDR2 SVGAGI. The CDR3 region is CASSRRGTSGNTIYF. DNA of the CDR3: TGTGCCAGCAGTCGCCGCGGGACTTCTGGAAACACCATATATTTT.

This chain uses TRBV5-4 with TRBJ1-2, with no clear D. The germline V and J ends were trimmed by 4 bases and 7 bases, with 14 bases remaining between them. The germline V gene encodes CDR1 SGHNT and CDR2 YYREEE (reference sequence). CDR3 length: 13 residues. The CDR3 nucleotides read TGTGCCAGCAGCCCCCTGGGAGGGATTGGCTACACCTTC. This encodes CASSPLGGIGYTF. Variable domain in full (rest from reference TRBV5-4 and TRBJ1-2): ETGVTQSPTHLIKTRGQQVTLRCSSQSGHNTVSWYQQALGQGPQFIFQYYREEENGRGNFPPRFSGLQFPNYSSELNVNALELDDSALYLCASSPLGGIGYTFGSGTRLTVV.

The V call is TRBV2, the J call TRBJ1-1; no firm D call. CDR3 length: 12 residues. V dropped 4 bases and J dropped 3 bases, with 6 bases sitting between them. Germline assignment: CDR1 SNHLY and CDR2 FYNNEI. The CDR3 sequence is CASSVMYTEAFF. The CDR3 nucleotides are TGTGCCAGCAGTGTTATGTACACTGAAGCTTTCTTT.

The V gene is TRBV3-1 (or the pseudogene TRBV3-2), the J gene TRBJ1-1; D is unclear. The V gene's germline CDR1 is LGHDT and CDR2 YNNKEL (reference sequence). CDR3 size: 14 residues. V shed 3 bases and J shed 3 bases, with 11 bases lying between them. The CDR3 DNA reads TGTGCCAGCAGCCAGGGGAGGGCGTACACTGAAGCTTTCTTT. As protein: CASSQGRAYTEAFF.

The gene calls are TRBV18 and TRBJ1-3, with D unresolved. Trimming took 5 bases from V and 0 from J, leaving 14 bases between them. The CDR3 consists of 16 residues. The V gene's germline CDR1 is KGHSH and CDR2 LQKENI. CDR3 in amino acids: CASSIIQSSSGNTIYF. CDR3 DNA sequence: TGTGCCAGCTCAATTATACAGAGCAGCTCTGGAAACACCATATATTTT.

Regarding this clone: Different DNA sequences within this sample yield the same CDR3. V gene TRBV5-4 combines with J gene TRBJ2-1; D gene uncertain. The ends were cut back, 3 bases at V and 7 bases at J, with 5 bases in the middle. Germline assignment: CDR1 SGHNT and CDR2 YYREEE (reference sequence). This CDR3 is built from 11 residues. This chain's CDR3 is CASSSSNEQFF. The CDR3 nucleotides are TGTGCCAGCAGCTCCTCGAATGAGCAGTTCTTC.

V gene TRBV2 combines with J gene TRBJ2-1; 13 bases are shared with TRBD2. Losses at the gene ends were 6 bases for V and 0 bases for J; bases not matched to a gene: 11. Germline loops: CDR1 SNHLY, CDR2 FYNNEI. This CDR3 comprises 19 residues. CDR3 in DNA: TGTGCCAGCAGAGCCGGGACTAGCGGGGCCTCAAGCTCCTACAATGAGCAGTTCTTC. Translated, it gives CASRAGTSGASSSYNEQFF. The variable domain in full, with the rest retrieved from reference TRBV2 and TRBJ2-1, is EPEVTQTPSHQVTQMGQEVILRCVPISNHLYFYWYRQILGQKVEFLVSFYNNEISEKSEIFDDQFSVERPDGSNFTLKIRSTKLEDSAMYFCASRAGTSGASSSYNEQFFGPGTRLTVL.

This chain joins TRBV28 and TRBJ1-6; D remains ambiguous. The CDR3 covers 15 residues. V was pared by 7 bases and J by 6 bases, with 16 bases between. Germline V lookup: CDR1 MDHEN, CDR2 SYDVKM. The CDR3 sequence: CASNLGGRRNSPLHF. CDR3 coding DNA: TGTGCCAGCAACCTTGGAGGGCGGCGTAATTCACCCCTCCACTTT.

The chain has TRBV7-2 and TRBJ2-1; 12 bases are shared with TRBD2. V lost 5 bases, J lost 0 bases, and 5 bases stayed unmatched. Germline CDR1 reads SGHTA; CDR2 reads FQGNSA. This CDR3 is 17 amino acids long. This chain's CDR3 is CASSAGLAGLSYNEQFF. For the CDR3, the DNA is TGTGCCAGCAGCGCCGGACTAGCGGGGCTCTCCTACAATGAGCAGTTCTTC. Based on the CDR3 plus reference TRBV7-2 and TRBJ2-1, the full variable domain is GAGVSQSPSNKVTEKGKDVELRCDPISGHTALYWYRQSLGQGLEFLIYFQGNSAPDKSGLPSDRFSAERTGGSVSTLTIQRTQQEDSAVYLCASSAGLAGLSYNEQFFGPGTRLTVL.

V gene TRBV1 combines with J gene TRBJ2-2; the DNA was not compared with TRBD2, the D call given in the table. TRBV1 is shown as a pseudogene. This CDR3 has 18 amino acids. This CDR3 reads CTSREADLAGGDTGELFF. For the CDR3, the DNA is TGCACCAGCAGAGAAGCGGACCTAGCGGGGGGGGACACCGGGGAGCTGTTTTTT.

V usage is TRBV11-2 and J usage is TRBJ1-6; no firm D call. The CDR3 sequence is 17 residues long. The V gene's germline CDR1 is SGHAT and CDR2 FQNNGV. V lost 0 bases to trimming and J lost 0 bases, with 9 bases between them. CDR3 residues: CASSLDGESSYNSPLHF. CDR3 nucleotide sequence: TGTGCCAGCAGCTTAGATGGGGAGAGCTCCTATAATTCACCCCTCCACTTT.

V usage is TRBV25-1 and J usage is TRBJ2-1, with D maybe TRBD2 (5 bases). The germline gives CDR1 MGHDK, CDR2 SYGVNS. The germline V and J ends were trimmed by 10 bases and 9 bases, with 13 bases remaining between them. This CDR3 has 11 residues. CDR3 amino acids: CATKSGSEQFF. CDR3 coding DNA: TGTGCCACCAAAAGCGGCTCTGAGCAGTTCTTC. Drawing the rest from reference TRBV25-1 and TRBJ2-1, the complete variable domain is EADIYQTPRYLVIGTGKKITLECSQTMGHDKMYWYQQDPGMELHLIHYSYGVNSTEKGDLSSESTVSRIRTEHFPLTLESARPSHTSQYLCATKSGSEQFFGPGTRLTVL.

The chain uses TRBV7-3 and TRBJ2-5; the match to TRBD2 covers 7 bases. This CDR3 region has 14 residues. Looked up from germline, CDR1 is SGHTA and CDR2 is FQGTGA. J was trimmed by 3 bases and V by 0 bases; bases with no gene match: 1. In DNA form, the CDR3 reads TGTGCCAGCAGCTTAACGGGGGGGAAAGAGACCCAGTACTTC. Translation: CASSLTGGKETQYF.

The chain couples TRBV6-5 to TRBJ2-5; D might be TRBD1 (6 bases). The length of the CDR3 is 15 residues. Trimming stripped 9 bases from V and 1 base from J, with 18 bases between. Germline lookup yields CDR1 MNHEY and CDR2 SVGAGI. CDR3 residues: CASHLRGGFQETQYF. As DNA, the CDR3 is TGTGCCAGTCATTTGAGAGGGGGTTTCCAAGAGACCCAGTACTTC.

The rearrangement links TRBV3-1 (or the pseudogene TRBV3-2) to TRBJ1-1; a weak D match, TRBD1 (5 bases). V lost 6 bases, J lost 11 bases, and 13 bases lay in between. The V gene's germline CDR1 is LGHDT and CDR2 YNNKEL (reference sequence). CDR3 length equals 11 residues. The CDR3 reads CASRDQGPAFF. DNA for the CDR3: TGTGCCAGCAGGGACCAGGGTCCGGCTTTCTTT.

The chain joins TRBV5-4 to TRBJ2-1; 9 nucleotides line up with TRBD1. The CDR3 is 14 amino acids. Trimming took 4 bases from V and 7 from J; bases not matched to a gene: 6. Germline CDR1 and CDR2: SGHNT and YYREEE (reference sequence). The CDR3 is CASSPPTGGNEQFF. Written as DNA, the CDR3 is TGTGCCAGCAGCCCTCCGACAGGGGGGAATGAGCAGTTCTTC.

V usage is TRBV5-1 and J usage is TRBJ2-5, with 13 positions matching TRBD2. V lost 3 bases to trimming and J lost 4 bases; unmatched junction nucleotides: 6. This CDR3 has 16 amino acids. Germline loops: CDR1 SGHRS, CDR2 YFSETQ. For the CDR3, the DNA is TGCGCCAGCAGCTCGTCGGGACTAGCGGGGCGAGAGACCCAGTACTTC. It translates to CASSSSGLAGRETQYF.

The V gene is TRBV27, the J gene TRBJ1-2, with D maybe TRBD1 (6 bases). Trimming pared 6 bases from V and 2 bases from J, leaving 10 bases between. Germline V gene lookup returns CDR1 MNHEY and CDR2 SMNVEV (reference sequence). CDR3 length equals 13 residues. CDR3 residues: CASRATGNYGYTF. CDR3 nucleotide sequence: TGTGCCAGCAGGGCTACAGGGAACTATGGCTACACCTTC.

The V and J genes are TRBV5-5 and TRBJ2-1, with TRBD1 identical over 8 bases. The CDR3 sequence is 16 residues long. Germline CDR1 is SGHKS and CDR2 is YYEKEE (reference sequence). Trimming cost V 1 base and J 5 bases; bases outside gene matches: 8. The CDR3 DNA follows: TGTGCCAGCAGCTTGTTTCCCGGGACAGGTGACAATGAGCAGTTCTTC. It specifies CASSLFPGTGDNEQFF.

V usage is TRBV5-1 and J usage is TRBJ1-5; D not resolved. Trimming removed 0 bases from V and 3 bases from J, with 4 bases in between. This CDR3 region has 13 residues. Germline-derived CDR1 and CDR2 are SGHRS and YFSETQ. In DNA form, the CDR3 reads TGCGCCAGCAGCTTGGGGCACAATCAGCCCCAGCATTTT. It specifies CASSLGHNQPQHF.